This is a list of T cell receptor beta chains from one sample in a study of CD8+ T cells in alopecia areata. Assay: immunoSEQ multiplex PCR; the TCRdb copy retains only in-frame clones and omits some. The sample includes 120,000 to 150,000 clones, roughly four fifths of them seen just once. The sample was CD8+ T cells sorted from blood, taken at week 4, from a patient treated with tofacitinib. The source is a human donor with alopecia areata. CDR3s include the opening cysteine and the closing phenylalanine or tryptophan. Fields, in order: CDR3 protein, CDR3 DNA, clone size, J gene, V gene, D gene. The D gene is left open where the match is weak. Clone size is given for some rows only: seen once, a few or many times, or a class if the clone is expanded.

cdr3_aa: CAWSVGAGVSYEQYF
cdr3_nt: TGTGCCTGGAGTGTGGGAGCGGGGGTGAGCTACGAGCAGTACTTC
clone_size: -
j_call: TRBJ2-7
v_call: TRBV30
d_call: TRBD2

cdr3_aa: CASRTRPGETEAFF
cdr3_nt: TGTGCCAGCAGGACCAGACCCGGCGAGACTGAAGCTTTCTTT
clone_size: -
j_call: TRBJ1-1
v_call: TRBV6-1
d_call: -

cdr3_aa: CASSHGGPGQGPLEQYF
cdr3_nt: TGCGCCAGCAGCCATGGGGGACCGGGACAGGGCCCTCTTGAGCAGTACTTC
clone_size: -
j_call: TRBJ2-7
v_call: TRBV4-3
d_call: TRBD1

cdr3_aa: CASTQSIYGYTF
cdr3_nt: TGTGCCAGTACTCAGAGTATCTATGGCTACACCTTC
clone_size: -
j_call: TRBJ1-2
v_call: TRBV19
d_call: -

cdr3_aa: CASSISGGAGDTQYF
cdr3_nt: TGTGCCAGTAGTATCAGCGGGGGGGCCGGAGATACGCAGTATTTT
clone_size: -
j_call: TRBJ2-3
v_call: TRBV19
d_call: TRBD2

cdr3_aa: CASSSHSGTAPVGELFF
cdr3_nt: TGTGCCAGCAGTTCACACTCCGGGACAGCCCCAGTCGGGGAGCTGTTTTTT
clone_size: once
j_call: TRBJ2-2
v_call: TRBV5-6
d_call: TRBD1

cdr3_aa: CATSSPGTVSYNEQFF
cdr3_nt: TGTGCCACCAGCAGTCCTGGGACAGTCTCCTACAATGAGCAGTTCTTC
clone_size: -
j_call: TRBJ2-1
v_call: TRBV15
d_call: TRBD1

cdr3_aa: CASSLQAGGLFF
cdr3_nt: TGTGCCAGCAGCTTACAAGCGGGGGGGCTGTTCTTC
clone_size: once
j_call: TRBJ2-1
v_call: TRBV13
d_call: TRBD2

cdr3_aa: CASSYSSGGWTYEQYF
cdr3_nt: TGTGCCAGCAGTTACTCGTCCGGGGGTTGGACCTACGAGCAGTACTTC
clone_size: -
j_call: TRBJ2-7
v_call: TRBV6-5
d_call: -

cdr3_aa: CASSNGTRTSPPTDTQYF
cdr3_nt: TGTGCCAGCAGCAACGGGACTCGTACATCCCCCCCCACAGATACGCAGTATTTT
clone_size: -
j_call: TRBJ2-3
v_call: TRBV21-1
d_call: -

cdr3_aa: CASSYGIGELFF
cdr3_nt: TGTGCCAGCAGTTACGGGATCGGGGAGCTGTTTTTT
clone_size: -
j_call: TRBJ2-2
v_call: TRBV6-5
d_call: -

cdr3_aa: CSGGLAAYNEQFF
cdr3_nt: TGCAGCGGGGGACTAGCGGCATACAATGAGCAGTTCTTC
clone_size: -
j_call: TRBJ2-1
v_call: TRBV29-1
d_call: TRBD2

cdr3_aa: CASSLKRVAVVQETQYF
cdr3_nt: TGTGCCAGCAGCTTAAAGAGGGTCGCTGTTGTACAAGAGACCCAGTACTTC
clone_size: -
j_call: TRBJ2-5
v_call: TRBV7-9
d_call: -

cdr3_aa: CASSQPGLVINEQFF
cdr3_nt: TGCGCCAGCAGCCAACCGGGACTAGTCATAAATGAGCAGTTCTTC
clone_size: -
j_call: TRBJ2-1
v_call: TRBV4-1
d_call: TRBD2

cdr3_aa: CASSFPGGASSYGYTF
cdr3_nt: TGTGCCAGCAGCTTCCCTGGGGGGGCGTCAAGCTATGGCTACACCTTC
clone_size: -
j_call: TRBJ1-2
v_call: TRBV7-9
d_call: -

cdr3_aa: CASSLVANTGELFF
cdr3_nt: TGTGCCAGCAGCTTAGTGGCGAACACCGGGGAGCTGTTTTTT
clone_size: -
j_call: TRBJ2-2
v_call: TRBV7-6
d_call: -

cdr3_aa: CSVDGAGNTIYF
cdr3_nt: TGCAGCGTTGATGGGGCTGGAAACACCATATATTTT
clone_size: -
j_call: TRBJ1-3
v_call: TRBV29-1
d_call: -

cdr3_aa: CASSLLAADEQYF
cdr3_nt: TGTGCCAGCAGTTTACTGGCGGCCGACGAGCAGTACTTC
clone_size: -
j_call: TRBJ2-7
v_call: TRBV27
d_call: -

cdr3_aa: CASSAGGYEQYF
cdr3_nt: TGTGCCAGCTCGGCCGGAGGGTACGAGCAGTACTTC
clone_size: -
j_call: TRBJ2-7
v_call: TRBV19
d_call: -

cdr3_aa: CASTGGTGGTYEQYF
cdr3_nt: TGCGCCAGCACCGGCGGGACAGGGGGGACCTACGAGCAGTACTTC
clone_size: -
j_call: TRBJ2-7
v_call: TRBV5-1
d_call: TRBD1

cdr3_aa: CASSLSGQGASETQYF
cdr3_nt: TGTGCCAGCAGCTTATCGGGACAGGGGGCCTCTGAGACCCAGTACTTC
clone_size: once
j_call: TRBJ2-5
v_call: TRBV7-2
d_call: TRBD1

cdr3_aa: CASSHWTGYEQYF
cdr3_nt: TGTGCCAGCAGCCACTGGACAGGCTACGAGCAGTACTTC
clone_size: -
j_call: TRBJ2-7
v_call: TRBV7-2
d_call: TRBD1

cdr3_aa: CASSPGGTGFEQYF
cdr3_nt: TGCGCCAGCAGCCCTGGGGGGACAGGGTTCGAGCAGTACTTC
clone_size: -
j_call: TRBJ2-7
v_call: TRBV5-1
d_call: TRBD1

cdr3_aa: CASSDNRPYEQYF
cdr3_nt: TGTGCCAGCAGTGATAACAGGCCTTACGAGCAGTACTTC
clone_size: once
j_call: TRBJ2-7
v_call: TRBV6-1
d_call: -

cdr3_aa: CASSFIGLRDTDTQYF
cdr3_nt: TGTGCCAGCAGCTTCATAGGGCTAAGGGACACAGATACGCAGTATTTT
clone_size: few
j_call: TRBJ2-3
v_call: TRBV7-2
d_call: -

cdr3_aa: CASSLVWEETQYF
cdr3_nt: TGTGCCAGCAGCTTAGTATGGGAAGAGACCCAGTACTTC
clone_size: -
j_call: TRBJ2-5
v_call: TRBV7-2
d_call: -

cdr3_aa: CASSYSGPPGQLFF
cdr3_nt: TGTGCCAGCAGTTATTCCGGCCCTCCTGGGCAACTGTTTTTT
clone_size: -
j_call: TRBJ1-4
v_call: TRBV6-5
d_call: -

cdr3_aa: CASSLNPGWEETQYF
cdr3_nt: TGTGCCAGCAGCTTAAACCCGGGCTGGGAGGAGACCCAGTACTTC
clone_size: -
j_call: TRBJ2-5
v_call: TRBV7-2
d_call: -

cdr3_aa: CASSQTAEVTTEAFF
cdr3_nt: TGTGCCAGCAGTCAAACAGCGGAGGTTACCACTGAAGCTTTCTTT
clone_size: -
j_call: TRBJ1-1
v_call: TRBV7-6
d_call: -

cdr3_aa: CASSQGVQGPYEQYF
cdr3_nt: TGCGCCAGCAGCCAAGGGGTGCAGGGTCCCTACGAGCAGTACTTC
clone_size: once
j_call: TRBJ2-7
v_call: TRBV4-1
d_call: -

cdr3_aa: CASSLVTTSTDTQYF
cdr3_nt: TGTGCCAGCAGCTTAGTTACGACTAGCACAGATACGCAGTATTTT
clone_size: -
j_call: TRBJ2-3
v_call: TRBV7-9
d_call: -

cdr3_aa: CASSQGGGDPYEQYF
cdr3_nt: TGTGCCAGCAGCCAAGGTGGCGGGGATCCCTACGAGCAGTACTTC
clone_size: -
j_call: TRBJ2-7
v_call: TRBV4-2
d_call: -

cdr3_aa: CASSPSFSVSSRTYEQYF
cdr3_nt: TGTGCCAGCTCACCATCATTCTCGGTCAGTTCAAGGACCTACGAGCAGTACTTC
clone_size: -
j_call: TRBJ2-7
v_call: TRBV18
d_call: -

cdr3_aa: CASSLDRVHFYSNQPQHF
cdr3_nt: TGTGCCAGCAGTTTGGACAGGGTTCACTTTTATAGCAATCAGCCCCAGCATTTT
clone_size: -
j_call: TRBJ1-5
v_call: TRBV27
d_call: TRBD1

cdr3_aa: CSARDGYEQYF
cdr3_nt: TGCAGTGCTAGAGACGGCTACGAGCAGTACTTC
clone_size: -
j_call: TRBJ2-7
v_call: TRBV20-1
d_call: -

cdr3_aa: CSVLDRGPLSYEQYF
cdr3_nt: TGCAGCGTTCTGGACAGGGGGCCACTCTCCTACGAGCAGTACTTC
clone_size: few
j_call: TRBJ2-7
v_call: TRBV29-1
d_call: TRBD1

cdr3_aa: CASSGADTQYF
cdr3_nt: TGTGCCAGTTCAGGGGCCGATACGCAGTATTTT
clone_size: -
j_call: TRBJ2-3
v_call: TRBV11-2
d_call: -

cdr3_aa: CASSLEQGMGETQYF
cdr3_nt: TGTGCCAGCAGCCTAGAACAGGGGATGGGCGAGACCCAGTACTTC
clone_size: few
j_call: TRBJ2-5
v_call: TRBV5-6
d_call: TRBD1

cdr3_aa: CASSLAASRHEQFF
cdr3_nt: TGTGCCAGCAGCTTAGCGGCTAGCAGGCATGAGCAGTTCTTC
clone_size: -
j_call: TRBJ2-1
v_call: TRBV7-9
d_call: -

cdr3_aa: CASTTITGVTEAFF
cdr3_nt: TGCGCCAGCACGACTATCACAGGGGTTACTGAAGCTTTCTTT
clone_size: -
j_call: TRBJ1-1
v_call: TRBV4-1
d_call: TRBD1

cdr3_aa: CASSLLDRAAYEQYF
cdr3_nt: TGTGCCAGCAGTTTATTGGACAGGGCAGCCTACGAGCAGTACTTC
clone_size: -
j_call: TRBJ2-7
v_call: TRBV27
d_call: TRBD1

cdr3_aa: CASSPIVPQGFSYEQYF
cdr3_nt: TGTGCCAGCAGTCCTATTGTACCACAGGGATTTTCCTACGAGCAGTACTTC
clone_size: -
j_call: TRBJ2-7
v_call: TRBV28
d_call: -

cdr3_aa: CASSLGQGSDTQYF
cdr3_nt: TGCGCCAGCAGCTTGGGACAGGGTTCAGATACGCAGTATTTT
clone_size: -
j_call: TRBJ2-3
v_call: TRBV5-1
d_call: TRBD1

cdr3_aa: CASSFQGAVEQYF
cdr3_nt: TGTGCCAGCAGTTTTCAGGGGGCGGTCGAGCAGTACTTC
clone_size: -
j_call: TRBJ2-7
v_call: TRBV6-5
d_call: TRBD1

cdr3_aa: CASSPGTLQPDTQYF
cdr3_nt: TGTGCCAGCAGCCCCGGGACTCTACAACCAGATACGCAGTATTTT
clone_size: -
j_call: TRBJ2-3
v_call: TRBV7-9
d_call: -

cdr3_aa: CATSLSREVGEQYF
cdr3_nt: TGTGCCACCAGCCTAAGTCGGGAGGTTGGCGAGCAGTACTTC
clone_size: -
j_call: TRBJ2-7
v_call: TRBV15
d_call: TRBD2

cdr3_aa: CASMGTTYEQYF
cdr3_nt: TGTGCCAGCATGGGTACTACCTACGAGCAGTACTTC
clone_size: few
j_call: TRBJ2-7
v_call: TRBV2
d_call: -

cdr3_aa: CASSQFGGTGELFF
cdr3_nt: TGCGCCAGCAGCCAGTTCGGGGGAACCGGGGAGCTGTTTTTT
clone_size: -
j_call: TRBJ2-2
v_call: TRBV4-1
d_call: -

cdr3_aa: CSVYPRLPTFF
cdr3_nt: TGCAGCGTTTACCCCCGATTACCCACTTTCTTT
clone_size: -
j_call: TRBJ1-1
v_call: TRBV29-1
d_call: -

cdr3_aa: CASSQAGQGVYGYTF
cdr3_nt: TGCGCCAGCAGCCAAGCGGGACAGGGGGTTTATGGCTACACCTTC
clone_size: -
j_call: TRBJ1-2
v_call: TRBV4-1
d_call: TRBD1

cdr3_aa: CASSVRDNSPLHF
cdr3_nt: TGTGCCAGCAGTGTCCGGGACAATTCACCCCTCCACTTT
clone_size: -
j_call: TRBJ1-6
v_call: TRBV6-4
d_call: -

cdr3_aa: CASGDSRETQYF
cdr3_nt: TGTGCCAGCGGGGACTCCAGAGAGACCCAGTACTTC
clone_size: -
j_call: TRBJ2-5
v_call: TRBV11-2
d_call: -

cdr3_aa: CASSSGNTEAFF
cdr3_nt: TGTGCCAGCAGTTCGGGGAACACTGAAGCTTTCTTT
clone_size: once
j_call: TRBJ1-1
v_call: TRBV6-5
d_call: -

cdr3_aa: CASSYSNRAYEQYF
cdr3_nt: TGTGCCAGCAGTTACTCGAACAGGGCCTACGAGCAGTACTTC
clone_size: -
j_call: TRBJ2-7
v_call: TRBV6-5
d_call: -

cdr3_aa: CASSLWGETQYF
cdr3_nt: TGTGCCAGCAGCTTATGGGGAGAGACCCAGTACTTC
clone_size: -
j_call: TRBJ2-5
v_call: TRBV7-8
d_call: -

cdr3_aa: CASSLSETQYF
cdr3_nt: TGTGCCAGCAGCTTGTCCGAGACCCAGTACTTC
clone_size: -
j_call: TRBJ2-5
v_call: TRBV5-6
d_call: -

cdr3_aa: CASSTTSSSSYEQYF
cdr3_nt: TGTGCCAGTAGTACGACTAGCTCCAGCTCCTACGAGCAGTACTTC
clone_size: few
j_call: TRBJ2-7
v_call: TRBV19
d_call: TRBD2

cdr3_aa: CASSQVGRGGATDTQYF
cdr3_nt: TGCGCCAGCAGCCAAGTTGGGCGGGGGGGAGCCACAGATACGCAGTATTTT
clone_size: once
j_call: TRBJ2-3
v_call: TRBV4-1
d_call: TRBD2